This passage covers 6 T cell receptor beta chains from one sample sequenced in a study of type 1 regulatory T cells. One entry per CDR3 protein results from TCRdb running MiXCR on the reads. There are 20,000 to 25,000 distinct CDR3 sequences in the sample; roughly 72% occur only once, and 12% to 15% lies in the top ten. Antigens of these TCRs are unknown. Sequenced material: cultured T cells, either the whole culture or a sorted T cell fraction (not recorded which). Noted subset: Tr1-enriched cell product generated in vitro against host alloantigens. These receptors were collected from a human donor in good health.

The V and J genes are TRBV29-1 and TRBJ2-7; TRBD1 matches at 7 bases. The CDR3 loop spans 15 amino acids. Trimming at V came to 1 base and at J to 0 bases, leaving 6 bases not matched to a gene. CDR1 and CDR2 (germline): SQVTM, ANQGSEA. The CDR3 region is CSVEAQGDLSYEQYF. CDR3 coding DNA: TGCAGCGTTGAAGCCCAGGGGGACCTCTCCTACGAGCAGTACTTC.

This chain uses TRBV5-1 with TRBJ2-2; 11 nucleotides agree with TRBD2. Germline V gives CDR1 SGHRS, CDR2 YFSETQ. The CDR3 loop spans 15 amino acids. V shed 4 bases and J 6 bases; nucleotides not matched to a gene: 5. This CDR3 is CASSPMGLAAGELFF. For the CDR3, the DNA is TGCGCCAGCAGCCCCATGGGACTAGCGGCCGGGGAGCTGTTTTTT. Supplemented by reference TRBV5-1 and TRBJ2-2, the full variable domain reads KAGVTQTPRYLIKTRGQQVTLSCSPISGHRSVSWYQQTPGQGLQFLFEYFSETQRNKGNFPGRFSGRQFSNSRSEMNVSTLELGDSALYLCASSPMGLAAGELFFGEGSRLTVL.

As concerns this clonotype: At one end, the junction sequence differs from germline, possibly due to a read error. The V gene is TRBV5-1, the J gene TRBJ2-3; D is ambiguous. CDR1 and CDR2 from the germline V gene are SGHRS and YFSETQ. There are 14 residues in the CDR3. The CDR3 sequence is CASSLALGTDTQYF. CDR3 DNA sequence: TGCGCCAGCAGCTTGGCCTTAGGCACAGATACACAGTATTTT.

This clonotype came up a few times. The chain combines TRBV6-5 with TRBJ2-6; no clear D gene. With 2 bases removed from V and 6 bases from J, the gap between germline ends came to 11 bases. Germline V gene lookup returns CDR1 MNHEY and CDR2 SVGAGI. This CDR3 spans 15 amino acids. The CDR3 is CASSYKGSPANVLTF. CDR3 bases: TGTGCCAGCAGTTACAAAGGGTCCCCGGCCAACGTCCTGACTTTC.

This clonotype was counted only a few times. The CDR3 loop is CASSLARTSGGGHVDTQYF. The CDR3 DNA is TGTGCCAGCAGCTTAGCTCGGACTAGCGGGGGGGGGCATGTTGATACGCAGTATTTT. The rearrangement joins TRBV7-9 to TRBJ2-3, with 15 bases aligning to TRBD2. V gave up 0 bases and J gave up 6 bases; unmatched junction bases: 10. Germline CDR1 reads SEHNR; CDR2 reads FQNEAQ (reference sequence). CDR3 length equals 19 residues.

This clonotype is large in the sample. The rearrangement links TRBV10-3 to TRBJ2-2; D perhaps matches TRBD1 (5 bases). Germline V gene sequence: CDR1 ENHRY, CDR2 SYGVKD. Between the trimmed V and J ends, which lost 7 bases and 5 bases, there was a span of 8 bases. The CDR3 runs 12 residues. CDR3 residues: CAIKTATGELFF. The CDR3 nucleotides read TGTGCCATCAAGACAGCAACCGGGGAGCTGTTTTTT.